This entry describes one T cell receptor beta chain. Only in-frame clones appear in the TCRdb table, and some are missing; sequencing was by immunoSEQ multiplex PCR. The sample shows about 86,000 clones, approximately 89% of them seen only once. The sample originates from a study of T cell changes during pregnancy in multiple sclerosis. The CDR3 has 16 amino acids. After removal of 4 bases from V and 10 bases from J, the junction contained 17 bases not matched to a gene. CDR1 and CDR2 from the germline V gene are LGHNT and FRNRAP. The sequence was obtained from a female donor in good health, enrolled as a control in a pregnancy study. Sequencing used peripheral blood, obtained in the first trimester of pregnancy. J is TRBJ2-5 and V is TRBV12-5, with 8 bases fitting TRBD2. The CDR3 loop reads CASGSPNRVAGLGQYF. In DNA, the CDR3 is TGTGCTAGTGGTTCACCCAACAGGGTAGCGGGGCTGGGCCAGTACTTC.